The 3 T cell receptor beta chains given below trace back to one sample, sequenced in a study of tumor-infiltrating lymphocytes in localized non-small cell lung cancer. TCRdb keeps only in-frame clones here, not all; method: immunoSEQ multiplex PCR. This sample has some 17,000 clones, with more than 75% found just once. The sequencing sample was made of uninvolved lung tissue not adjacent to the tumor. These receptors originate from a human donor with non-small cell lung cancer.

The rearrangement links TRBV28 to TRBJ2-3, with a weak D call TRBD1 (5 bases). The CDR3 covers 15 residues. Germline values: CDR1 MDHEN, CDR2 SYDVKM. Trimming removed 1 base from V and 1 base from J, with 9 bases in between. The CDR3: CASSLSGYGTDTQYF. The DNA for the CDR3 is TGTGCCAGCAGTTTATCAGGGTACGGCACAGATACGCAGTATTTT.

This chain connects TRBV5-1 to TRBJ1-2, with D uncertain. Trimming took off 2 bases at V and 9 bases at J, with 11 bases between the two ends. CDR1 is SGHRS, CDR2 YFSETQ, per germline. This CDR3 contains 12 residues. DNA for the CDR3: TGCGCCAGCAGCTTAGACGCGGCGAGCTACACCTTC. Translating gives CASSLDAASYTF.

CDR3 residues: CASSLGQGLSEAFF. In nucleotides, the CDR3 is TGCGCCAGCAGCCTTGGACAGGGCTTATCTGAAGCTTTCTTT. The chain couples TRBV5-1 to TRBJ1-1; 8 nucleotides agree with TRBD1. Germline V gives CDR1 SGHRS, CDR2 YFSETQ. This CDR3 is built from 14 residues. J gave up 6 bases and V 4 bases, and 8 bases lay outside the gene matches. Together with reference TRBV5-1 and TRBJ1-1, the CDR3 gives the full variable domain: KAGVTQTPRYLIKTRGQQVTLSCSPISGHRSVSWYQQTPGQGLQFLFEYFSETQRNKGNFPGRFSGRQFSNSRSEMNVSTLELGDSALYLCASSLGQGLSEAFFGQGTRLTVV.